The rows below give T cell receptor beta chains drawn from one sample of a study of CD8 T cells in Susac syndrome. TCRdb processed the immunoSEQ multiplex PCR reads anew with MiXCR; each CDR3 protein has one entry. The table includes some 130,000 distinct CDR3 sequences, roughly 94% detected once. Input material: CD4+ T cells from PBMCs. The receptor set was obtained from a human donor with multiple sclerosis. CDR3s include the opening cysteine and the closing phenylalanine or tryptophan. Each record gives: D gene, clone size, J gene, V gene, CDR3 DNA, CDR3 protein. D genes are given only for firm matches. Rows may omit the clone size; those that give it use once, few, many or a size class.

d_gene: NA
abundance: NA
j_gene: TRBJ1-5
v_gene: TRBV5-6
CDR3nt: TGTGCCAGCAGCTTGATAGGTCAGCCCCAGCATTTT
CDR3aa: CASSLIGQPQHF

d_gene: TRBD2
abundance: NA
j_gene: TRBJ2-1
v_gene: TRBV5-1
CDR3nt: TGCGCCAGCAGCCGTGAAGGAGCGGGGGGGAGCTACAATGAGCAGTTCTTC
CDR3aa: CASSREGAGGSYNEQFF

d_gene: NA
abundance: NA
j_gene: TRBJ2-4
v_gene: TRBV6-5
CDR3nt: TGTGCCAGCAGTTACTCGGGCAGGTCCAAAAACATTCAGTACTTC
CDR3aa: CASSYSGRSKNIQYF

d_gene: NA
abundance: NA
j_gene: TRBJ2-3
v_gene: TRBV5-8
CDR3nt: TGTGCCAGCAGCTTGTTCGAGGGGCCCATCACAGATACGCAGTATTTT
CDR3aa: CASSLFEGPITDTQYF

d_gene: TRBD2
abundance: once
j_gene: TRBJ2-5
v_gene: TRBV2
CDR3nt: TGTGCCAGCACTCGGACTAGCGGGGAGACCCAGTACTTC
CDR3aa: CASTRTSGETQYF

d_gene: TRBD1
abundance: NA
j_gene: TRBJ1-4
v_gene: TRBV30
CDR3nt: TGTGCCTGGAGTGGGTCCAGGGGGCGAGGGGAAAAACTGTTTTTT
CDR3aa: CAWSGSRGRGEKLFF

d_gene: NA
abundance: NA
j_gene: TRBJ1-1
v_gene: TRBV2
CDR3nt: TGTGCCAGCAGTTCAGGTAACACTGAAGCTTTCTTT
CDR3aa: CASSSGNTEAFF

d_gene: TRBD1
abundance: NA
j_gene: TRBJ1-1
v_gene: TRBV5-4
CDR3nt: TGTGCCAGCAGCGGACAGGGGCGGTTGACTGAAGCTTTCTTT
CDR3aa: CASSGQGRLTEAFF

d_gene: NA
abundance: NA
j_gene: TRBJ2-3
v_gene: TRBV24-1
CDR3nt: TGTGCCACCAGTGAAGGGGCCCTTCCAGATACGCAGTATTTT
CDR3aa: CATSEGALPDTQYF

d_gene: NA
abundance: NA
j_gene: TRBJ1-5
v_gene: TRBV27
CDR3nt: TGTGCCAGCAGTCCGACGACATGGTATGGAAATCAGCCCCAGCATTTT
CDR3aa: CASSPTTWYGNQPQHF

d_gene: NA
abundance: NA
j_gene: TRBJ1-1
v_gene: TRBV5-1
CDR3nt: TGCGCCAGCAGCGAAGGACCTAACACTGAAGCTTTCTTT
CDR3aa: CASSEGPNTEAFF

d_gene: TRBD1
abundance: NA
j_gene: TRBJ1-1
v_gene: TRBV5-1
CDR3nt: TGCGCCAGCAGCTTGACAGGGGACACTGAAGCTTTCTTT
CDR3aa: CASSLTGDTEAFF

d_gene: NA
abundance: NA
j_gene: TRBJ2-1
v_gene: TRBV3-1
CDR3nt: TGTGCCAGCAGCCAAGCCCTTCCTAGTCCCTACAATGAGCAGTTCTTC
CDR3aa: CASSQALPSPYNEQFF

d_gene: NA
abundance: NA
j_gene: TRBJ2-3
v_gene: TRBV4-2
CDR3nt: TGTGCCAGCGCCGGATGGGAAGATACGCAGTATTTT
CDR3aa: CASAGWEDTQYF

d_gene: NA
abundance: NA
j_gene: TRBJ1-1
v_gene: TRBV30
CDR3nt: TGTGCCTGGAGTAATGGAGGTGATGCTGAAGCTTTCTTT
CDR3aa: CAWSNGGDAEAFF

d_gene: NA
abundance: NA
j_gene: TRBJ2-3
v_gene: TRBV7-9
CDR3nt: TGTGCCAGCAGCTTAGAGTGGGGCAGGGGAACAGATACGCAGTATTTT
CDR3aa: CASSLEWGRGTDTQYF

d_gene: TRBD1
abundance: NA
j_gene: TRBJ1-2
v_gene: TRBV13
CDR3nt: TGTGCCAGCAGCTTGGAACAGGGGAATGGCTACACCTTC
CDR3aa: CASSLEQGNGYTF

d_gene: NA
abundance: few
j_gene: TRBJ1-2
v_gene: TRBV30
CDR3nt: TGTGCCTGGAGTGGAGGAAGCTATGGCTACACCTTC
CDR3aa: CAWSGGSYGYTF

d_gene: NA
abundance: NA
j_gene: TRBJ2-7
v_gene: TRBV20-1
CDR3nt: TGCAGTGCTAGCGGTCAGAGCTCCTACGAGCAGTACTTC
CDR3aa: CSASGQSSYEQYF

d_gene: NA
abundance: NA
j_gene: TRBJ1-4
v_gene: TRBV30
CDR3nt: TGTGCCTGGAGTTTAAAGGGCGGAACAACTAATGAAAAACTGTTTTTT
CDR3aa: CAWSLKGGTTNEKLFF

d_gene: NA
abundance: NA
j_gene: TRBJ1-1
v_gene: TRBV7-9
CDR3nt: TGTGCCAGCGTAGAGAGGGTGAGCACTGAAGCTTTCTTT
CDR3aa: CASVERVSTEAFF

d_gene: NA
abundance: NA
j_gene: TRBJ2-3
v_gene: TRBV5-1
CDR3nt: TGCGCCAGTACATTGAGGCAGTCACTGAGAGGCACAGATACGCAGTATTTT
CDR3aa: CASTLRQSLRGTDTQYF

d_gene: TRBD1
abundance: NA
j_gene: TRBJ1-3
v_gene: TRBV3-1
CDR3nt: TGTGCCAGCAGCCTCCGGACAGGACACACCATATATTTT
CDR3aa: CASSLRTGHTIYF